These 18 T cell receptor beta chains came from one sample sequenced in a study of blood T cell repertoires in COVID-19. Profiled with immunoSEQ multiplex PCR; TCRdb holds only in-frame clones, not every one. The sample includes 90,000 to 140,000 clones, approximately 80% of them seen just once. Input material: peripheral blood. The receptors shown here come from a woman aged 70-85 years with acute or convalescent COVID-19.

The chain has TRBV7-9 and TRBJ1-2; TRBD1 agrees at 7 bases. The CDR3 extends over 15 amino acids. Germline V gene sequence: CDR1 SEHNR, CDR2 FQNEAQ (reference sequence). V gave up 3 bases and J gave up 3 bases; unmatched junction bases: 7. The CDR3 DNA reads as TGTGCCAGCAGCTTCCGACAGGGAATAGACTATGGCTACACCTTC. Amino acid sequence: CASSFRQGIDYGYTF.

This sequence joins TRBV10-3 and TRBJ2-7; tentatively, D is TRBD1 (6 bases). The CDR3 has 15 amino acids. CDR1 is ENHRY and CDR2 is SYGVKD in the germline V gene. V lost 7 bases and J 0 bases, leaving 16 bases between the germline ends. CDR3 amino acids: CAITPGDLDSYEQYF. The CDR3, as DNA: TGTGCCATCACCCCAGGGGACCTTGACTCCTACGAGCAGTACTTC.

V gene TRBV5-1 combines with J gene TRBJ1-3; maybe TRBD1 (6 bases). Trimming stripped 5 bases from V and 0 bases from J, with 9 bases between. The germline CDR1 and CDR2 sequences are SGHRS and YFSETQ. This CDR3 comprises 14 residues. The CDR3 nucleotides are TGCGCCAGCAGGGTCAGGGGCTCTGGAAACACCATATATTTT. Encoded protein: CASRVRGSGNTIYF.

The chain is built from TRBV11-2 and TRBJ2-1, with TRBD1 identical over 8 bases. The CDR3 is made up of 13 amino acids. Trimming removed 0 bases from V and 12 bases from J; junction bases left unmatched: 4. Looked up from germline, CDR1 is SGHAT and CDR2 is FQNNGV. In DNA form, the CDR3 reads TGTGCCAGCAGCTTAGACCCTGACAGGGGGCAGTTCTTC. It encodes CASSLDPDRGQFF.

J is TRBJ2-2 and V is TRBV15, with 8 positions matching TRBD2. This CDR3 spans 15 amino acids. Germline CDR1 and CDR2: LNHNV and YYDKDF (reference sequence). Trimming took 1 base from V and 3 from J; bases not matched to a gene: 1. The DNA of the CDR3 is TGTGCCACCAGCAGAGGACTAGCGTACACCGGGGAGCTGTTTTTT. It translates to CATSRGLAYTGELFF.

The chain links TRBV7-9 to TRBJ1-6; tentatively, D is TRBD1 (6 bases). Trimming stripped 0 bases from V and 8 bases from J, with 8 bases between. In germline, CDR1 is SEHNR, CDR2 FQNEAQ (reference sequence). The CDR3 length is 14 residues. DNA of the CDR3: TGTGCCAGCAGCTTAGCCGGACAGTATTCACCCCTCCACTTT. Residues: CASSLAGQYSPLHF.

The chain employs TRBV3-1 (or the pseudogene TRBV3-2) and TRBJ2-5, with a tentative D call TRBD1 (5 bases). The CDR3 contains 15 residues. CDR1 is LGHDT and CDR2 is YNNKEL in the germline V gene (reference sequence). The V end was cut by 7 bases, the J end by 1 base, with 16 bases between. Here the CDR3 DNA reads TGTGCCAGCACCTCGCAGTGGGGCGGCCAAGAGACCCAGTACTTC. This translates into CASTSQWGGQETQYF.

This chain links TRBV10-3 with TRBJ1-1; possible D gene TRBD1, 6 bases. Germline V gene lookup returns CDR1 ENHRY and CDR2 SYGVKD. This CDR3 comprises 15 residues. V lost 1 base and J 0 bases, leaving 9 bases between the germline ends. The CDR3 reads CAISEYRTVNTEAFF. The DNA of the CDR3 is TGTGCCATCAGTGAGTATAGGACAGTGAACACTGAAGCTTTCTTT.

About this clone: Other DNA sequences within the sample encode an identical CDR3. The V gene is TRBV11-2, the J gene TRBJ2-2; the match to TRBD2 covers 8 bases. V gave up 6 bases and J gave up 3 bases; unmatched junction bases: 15. The germline V gene has CDR1 SGHAT and CDR2 FQNNGV. This CDR3 region has 18 residues. Here the CDR3 reads CASSARGVSGIYTGELFF. The DNA for the CDR3 is TGTGCCAGCAGTGCCAGGGGTGTTAGCGGGATATACACCGGGGAGCTGTTTTTT. The variable domain in full, completed from reference TRBV11-2 and TRBJ2-2, reads EAGVAQSPRYKIIEKRQSVAFWCNPISGHATLYWYQQILGQGPKLLIQFQNNGVVDDSQLPKDRFSAERLKGVDSTLKIQPAKLEDSAVYLCASSARGVSGIYTGELFFGEGSRLTVL.

This clone was detected many times. The identical CDR3 is also encoded by other nucleotide sequences in the sample. The chain is built from TRBV10-2 and TRBJ1-5, with no clear D. CDR3 size: 14 residues. CDR1 WSHSY and CDR2 SAAADI come from the germline V gene. V gave up 2 bases and J gave up 2 bases, with 7 bases separating them. In DNA form, the CDR3 reads TGCGCCAGCAGTGAGGCAGGTGGCAATCAGCCCCAGCATTTT. Amino acid sequence: CASSEAGGNQPQHF.

CDR3 sequence reads: CASSHRLASSYNEQFF. The DNA of the CDR3 is TGCGCCAGCAGCCACAGACTAGCGAGCTCCTACAATGAGCAGTTCTTC. The rearrangement joins TRBV5-1 to TRBJ2-1; TRBD2 agrees at 8 bases. This CDR3 comprises 16 residues. Unmatched junction bases numbered 6, after V lost 4 bases and J lost 0 bases. CDR1 SGHRS and CDR2 YFSETQ come from the germline V gene.

The chain is built from TRBV5-1 and TRBJ1-2; 8 nucleotides line up with TRBD1. The V segment lost 3 bases and the J segment 6 bases; nucleotides outside the gene matches: 7. This CDR3 contains 14 residues. The germline V gene encodes CDR1 SGHRS and CDR2 YFSETQ. CDR3 residues: CASSSEGQGDGYTF. The CDR3, as DNA: TGCGCCAGCAGCTCCGAAGGACAGGGTGATGGCTACACCTTC.

The V call is TRBV28, the J call TRBJ1-2, with a weak D call TRBD1 (5 bases). V dropped 1 base and J dropped 1 base, with 16 bases sitting between them. CDR3 length: 17 residues. The germline CDR1 and CDR2 sequences are MDHEN and SYDVKM. CDR3 loop: CASSLYSRGGVNYGYTF. CDR3 DNA sequence: TGTGCCAGCAGTTTATATTCGAGAGGAGGGGTTAACTATGGCTACACCTTC.

The chain carries TRBV28 and TRBJ1-2, with 10 positions matching TRBD1. With 6 bases clipped from V and 7 bases from J, the junction kept 5 bases outside the gene matches. This CDR3 region has 13 residues. The germline V gene encodes CDR1 MDHEN and CDR2 SYDVKM. CDR3 in DNA: TGTGCCAGCAGAGACAGGGGGCTCCTTGGCTACACCTTC. It encodes CASRDRGLLGYTF.

This clone was recorded a few times. The chain carries TRBV4-1 and TRBJ2-7; TRBD1 aligns across 9 bases. The germline gives CDR1 MGHRA, CDR2 YSYEKL. V trimming: 2 bases; J trimming: 1 base; junction bases outside the gene matches: 6. This CDR3 has 16 amino acids. CDR3: CASSQSGTGLSYEQYF. CDR3 nucleotides: TGCGCCAGCAGCCAATCAGGGACAGGGCTTTCCTACGAGCAGTACTTC.

The rearrangement joins TRBV19 to TRBJ2-3; TRBD2 agrees at 8 bases. CDR3 size: 15 residues. CDR1 LNHDA and CDR2 SQIVND come from the germline V gene (reference sequence). V was clipped by 5 bases and J by 5 bases; unmatched bases: 9. CDR3 loop: CASSLRTGTRDTQYF. The CDR3 DNA reads TGTGCCAGTAGTCTCCGGACGGGGACTAGAGATACGCAGTATTTT.

This clone was picked up a small number of times. The CDR3 sequence is CASSPPNGGNSYNEQFF. The CDR3 region has the DNA TGTGCCAGCTCACCACCAAACGGGGGGAACAGTTACAATGAGCAGTTCTTC. This rearrangement joins TRBV18 to TRBJ2-1; 7 bases are a match to TRBD2. The V segment lost 0 bases and the J segment 4 bases; nucleotides outside the gene matches: 9. The CDR3 consists of 17 residues. CDR1 is KGHSH and CDR2 is LQKENI in the germline V gene.

The chain has TRBV7-9 and TRBJ1-2; weak D call: TRBD1 (5 bases). This CDR3 is built from 14 residues. CDR1 SEHNR and CDR2 FQNEAQ come from the germline V gene (reference sequence). Trimming removed 2 bases from V and 4 bases from J, with 11 bases in between. This CDR3 reads CASSLMEGIYGYTF. In DNA form, the CDR3 reads TGTGCCAGCAGCTTAATGGAGGGGATCTATGGCTACACCTTC.